This entry lists 23 T cell receptor beta chains sequenced from one sample in a study of cytomegalovirus exposure and HLA in healthy donors. The PCR contained 60 Vbeta and 13 Jbeta primers. Profiled with immunoSEQ multiplex PCR; TCRdb holds only in-frame clones, not every one. The sample shows 200,000 or so clones, roughly 80% of them seen only once. Material for sequencing was PBMCs. The receptors here all came from a woman aged 25 to 39 in good health and CMV-seropositive.

The V and J genes are TRBV7-9 and TRBJ2-5, with a weak D call TRBD1 (6 bases). The CDR3 runs 14 residues. V lost 0 bases and J 5 bases, leaving 10 bases between the germline ends. Germline V CDR1 and CDR2: SEHNR, FQNEAQ (reference sequence). CDR3 DNA sequence: TGTGCCAGCAGCTTAGCGCAGGACAGTGAGACCCAGTACTTC. This codes for CASSLAQDSETQYF.

The chain employs TRBV4-1 and TRBJ2-7; 11 bases match TRBD1. Germline V gene data show CDR1 as MGHRA and CDR2 as YSYEKL. This CDR3 contains 15 residues. After removal of 4 bases from V and 2 bases from J, the junction contained 4 bases not matched to a gene. The CDR3 is CASSRGGQGAYEQYF. CDR3 bases: TGCGCCAGCAGCCGCGGGGGACAGGGGGCCTACGAGCAGTACTTC.

The chain uses TRBV7-6 and TRBJ2-7; D may be TRBD1 (6 bases). CDR1 is SGHVS and CDR2 is FNYEAQ in the germline V gene. The CDR3 has 13 residues. The V end lost 2 bases, the J end lost 5 bases, and 10 bases lay between the germline ends. CDR3 residues: CASSLLQGNEQYF. In DNA form, the CDR3 reads TGTGCCAGCAGCTTACTACAGGGAAACGAGCAGTACTTC.

This rearrangement joins TRBV19 to TRBJ2-3; TRBD1 aligns across 8 bases. Germline V lookup: CDR1 LNHDA, CDR2 SQIVND (reference sequence). After removal of 4 bases from V and 4 bases from J, the junction contained 1 base not matched to a gene. The CDR3 is 13 residues long. CDR3: CASSTGGSDTQYF. The CDR3, as DNA: TGTGCCAGTAGTACAGGGGGCTCAGATACGCAGTATTTT.

V usage is TRBV19 and J usage is TRBJ2-1; TRBD2 is a possible D gene (7 bases). The V end was cut by 10 bases, the J end by 4 bases, with 20 bases between. Germline CDR1 reads LNHDA; CDR2 reads SQIVND (reference sequence). The CDR3 spans 15 residues. CDR3 residues: CATRQSGTNYNEQFF. The CDR3 DNA sequence: TGTGCCACTAGACAGAGCGGGACAAATTACAATGAGCAGTTCTTC.

On this clone: Within the sample, other DNA sequences also encode this same CDR3. The V and J genes are TRBV19 and TRBJ2-5; TRBD2 is a possible D gene (5 bases). The germline V gene encodes CDR1 LNHDA and CDR2 SQIVND (reference sequence). Deletions cut 4 bases from V and 2 bases from J, with 8 bases between. CDR3 length: 13 residues. CDR3 in amino acids: CASSTGIQETQYF. DNA for the CDR3: TGTGCCAGTAGTACGGGGATTCAAGAGACCCAGTACTTC.

The gene calls are TRBV6-4 and TRBJ2-1; 9 nucleotides align to TRBD2. V dropped 3 bases and J dropped 3; count of bases not matched to a gene: 3. The CDR3 runs to 15 residues. Per germline, CDR1 MRHNA and CDR2 SNTAGT. The CDR3: CASSEQAGGYNEQFF. In nucleotides, the CDR3 is TGTGCCAGCAGTGAGCAAGCGGGGGGCTACAATGAGCAGTTCTTC.

The genes are TRBV28 and TRBJ2-5; 8 bases align to TRBD2. The CDR3 runs to 15 residues. Germline V gene data show CDR1 as MDHEN and CDR2 as SYDVKM. The V gene end was trimmed by 5 bases and the J gene end by 4 bases; junction bases not matched to a gene: 9. DNA for the CDR3: TGTGCCAGCAGTGCTTGGAGCGGGGGATTAGAGACCCAGTACTTC. Encoded protein: CASSAWSGGLETQYF.

The chain uses TRBV2 and TRBJ2-7, with TRBD1 as a possible D gene (6 bases). CDR1 is SNHLY, CDR2 FYNNEI, per germline. V gave up 0 bases and J gave up 11 bases, with 14 bases separating them. CDR3 length: 13 amino acids. CDR3 bases: TGTGCCAGCAGTGAAGCCAGGGGCAGTGTAGAGTACTTC. This sequence encodes CASSEARGSVEYF. The variable domain in full, with the rest retrieved from reference TRBV2 and TRBJ2-7, is EPEVTQTPSHQVTQMGQEVILRCVPISNHLYFYWYRQILGQKVEFLVSFYNNEISEKSEIFDDQFSVERPDGSNFTLKIRSTKLEDSAMYFCASSEARGSVEYFGPGTRLTVT.

The chain couples TRBV4-2 to TRBJ2-5; 10 bases map to TRBD1. CDR1 is LGHNA, CDR2 YNFKEQ, per germline. J gave up 3 bases and V 5 bases, and 6 bases lay outside the gene matches. The CDR3 is made up of 15 amino acids. The CDR3 loop reads CASSTTGQGKETQYF. The CDR3 DNA reads as TGTGCCAGCAGCACCACGGGACAGGGGAAAGAGACCCAGTACTTC.

The count of this clone is one. This CDR3 is also generated by other DNA sequences in the sample. The chain couples TRBV28 to TRBJ1-2; D is unresolved. This CDR3 is 12 amino acids long. The V gene lost 4 bases and the J gene lost 2 bases, with 5 bases spanning the gap. Germline V gives CDR1 MDHEN, CDR2 SYDVKM. CDR3 amino acids: CASSSGNYGYTF. DNA for the CDR3: TGTGCCAGCAGTTCCGGGAACTATGGCTACACCTTC.

This clone was recorded a few times. This chain joins TRBV28 and TRBJ2-7; no clear D. The CDR3 length is 11 residues. Germline V lookup: CDR1 MDHEN, CDR2 SYDVKM. V lost 1 base and J 6 bases, leaving 4 bases between the germline ends. The CDR3 sequence is CASSLSREQYF. Written as DNA, the CDR3 is TGTGCCAGCAGTTTATCCCGCGAGCAGTACTTC.

This sequence joins TRBV2 and TRBJ2-7, with 7 bases lining up with TRBD1. The CDR3 spans 14 residues. Germline-derived CDR1 and CDR2 are SNHLY and FYNNEI. The ends lost 6 bases at V and 2 bases at J; junction bases unmatched: 7. The CDR3 protein is CASSEMDRTYEQYF. CDR3 nucleotide sequence: TGTGCCAGCAGCGAAATGGACAGGACCTACGAGCAGTACTTC.

The rearrangement links TRBV7-8 to TRBJ1-4; the match to TRBD1 covers 10 bases. There are 15 residues in the CDR3. Germline assignment: CDR1 SGHVS and CDR2 FQNEAQ. Trimming cost V 5 bases and J 5 bases; bases outside gene matches: 5. As DNA, the CDR3 is TGTGCCAGCAGCCCAGGGGACAGGGGAAATGAAAAACTGTTTTTT. It translates to CASSPGDRGNEKLFF.

The chain has TRBV5-1 and TRBJ2-3; D is possibly TRBD2 (6 bases). V dropped 3 bases and J dropped 5 bases, with 10 bases sitting between them. The CDR3 has 13 amino acids. From germline, CDR1 is SGHRS and CDR2 YFSETQ. The CDR3, as DNA: TGCGCCAGCAGCTGGAACGGGGGAGATACGCAGTATTTT. It translates to CASSWNGGDTQYF.

The V gene is TRBV18, the J gene TRBJ1-1; 7 bases align to TRBD1. This CDR3 spans 16 amino acids. The V segment lost 3 bases and the J segment 1 base; nucleotides outside the gene matches: 8. Germline assignment: CDR1 KGHSH and CDR2 LQKENI. CDR3 loop: CASSPRQGQWNTEAFF. CDR3 bases: TGTGCCAGCTCACCGCGACAGGGTCAGTGGAACACTGAAGCTTTCTTT.

This clone came up a few times. The V gene is TRBV28, the J gene TRBJ2-7, with 10 bases identical to TRBD1. Germline CDR1 and CDR2: MDHEN and SYDVKM. Germline trimming cut 5 bases from V and 5 bases from J; bases unmatched to any gene: 9. The CDR3 is made up of 15 amino acids. CDR3 loop: CASSPRDRGRHEQYF. DNA for the CDR3: TGTGCCAGCAGTCCCAGGGACAGGGGAAGACACGAGCAGTACTTC.

Here the CDR3 reads CASSLRQPNTEAFF. In DNA form, the CDR3 reads TGTGCCAGCAGCTTAAGACAGCCTAACACTGAAGCTTTCTTT. The chain uses TRBV5-4 and TRBJ1-1, with a weak D call TRBD1 (5 bases). V was pared by 2 bases and J by 2 bases, with 10 bases between. The CDR3 is made up of 14 amino acids. The germline V gene has CDR1 SGHNT and CDR2 YYREEE (reference sequence). The whole variable domain, filled in from reference TRBV5-4 and TRBJ1-1, reads ETGVTQSPTHLIKTRGQQVTLRCSSQSGHNTVSWYQQALGQGPQFIFQYYREEENGRGNFPPRFSGLQFPNYSSELNVNALELDDSALYLCASSLRQPNTEAFFGQGTRLTVV.

The chain employs TRBV9 and TRBJ2-2; D not resolved. The V gene's germline CDR1 is SGDLS and CDR2 YYNGEE. The V gene lost 2 bases and the J gene lost 7 bases, with 12 bases spanning the gap. This CDR3 comprises 14 residues. The CDR3 spells CASSVGGFFGELFF. The DNA for the CDR3 is TGTGCCAGCAGCGTCGGCGGCTTTTTCGGGGAGCTGTTTTTT.

The V call is TRBV30, the J call TRBJ2-5; 8 nucleotides line up with TRBD1. The CDR3 length is 11 residues. The V gene's germline CDR1 is GTSNPN and CDR2 SVGIG (reference sequence). After removal of 7 bases from V and 5 bases from J, the junction contained 3 bases not matched to a gene. The CDR3 region is CASRTGETQYF. CDR3 sequence (DNA): TGTGCCTCTCGGACAGGGGAGACCCAGTACTTC.

The chain joins TRBV29-1 to TRBJ2-1; D is possibly TRBD1 (6 bases). Germline V CDR1 and CDR2: SQVTM, ANQGSEA. The CDR3 covers 15 residues. V was pared by 5 bases and J by 6 bases, with 20 bases between. The CDR3 spells CSVTRGTGRANEQFF. The CDR3 DNA reads TGCAGCGTTACCAGGGGTACGGGACGAGCCAATGAGCAGTTCTTC.

The gene calls are TRBV5-1 and TRBJ2-5; 11 nucleotides match TRBD2. With V trimmed by 2 bases and J by 2 bases, 8 bases remained unmatched. CDR1 SGHRS and CDR2 YFSETQ come from the germline V gene. There are 17 residues in the CDR3. The CDR3 reads CASSFRKTSGGQETQYF. Here the CDR3 DNA reads TGCGCCAGCAGCTTTAGGAAAACTAGCGGGGGACAAGAGACCCAGTACTTC.

This clone was seen once. The chain joins TRBV4-2 to TRBJ2-5, with 8 bases identical to TRBD2. J lost 5 bases, V lost 1 base, and 9 bases had no gene match. The CDR3 spans 16 residues. In germline, CDR1 is LGHNA, CDR2 YNFKEQ. The DNA of the CDR3 is TGTGCCAGCAGCCAAGCTACCGGGGGGGCGATGGAGACCCAGTACTTC. Translating it yields CASSQATGGAMETQYF.